This T cell receptor beta chain was captured in a study of blood T cell repertoires in COVID-19. Study-wide context: The United States, Italy and Spain supplied acute and convalescent COVID-19 samples. PBMCs, B-cell-depleted T cells, or T cells were the source of the cDNA or gDNA that made up the material.

Under the authors' procedure: Amplifying reference gene primers gave estimates of nucleated cell counts. Repertoires were generated with immunoSEQ multiplex PCR, while TCRdb's copy carries only in-frame clones and drops some. V, J and clone size were drawn from that table, and D and trimming were deduced from the DNA. The top ten hold approximately 3% of the sample, which has approximately 60,000 clones, about nine tenths seen once. Per the germline V gene, CDR1 is SGHVS and CDR2 is FQNEAQ. With V trimmed by 4 bases and J by 1 base, 7 bases remained unmatched. This CDR3 region has 15 residues. The chain links TRBV7-8 to TRBJ2-7; 7 bases align to TRBD1. The sample taken for sequencing was peripheral blood. This receptor was obtained from a man aged 45-65 years with active COVID-19. The CDR3 region has the DNA TGTGCCAGCAGCTCCAGACAGGGCTTATCCTACGAGCAGTACTTC. It is translated as CASSSRQGLSYEQYF.